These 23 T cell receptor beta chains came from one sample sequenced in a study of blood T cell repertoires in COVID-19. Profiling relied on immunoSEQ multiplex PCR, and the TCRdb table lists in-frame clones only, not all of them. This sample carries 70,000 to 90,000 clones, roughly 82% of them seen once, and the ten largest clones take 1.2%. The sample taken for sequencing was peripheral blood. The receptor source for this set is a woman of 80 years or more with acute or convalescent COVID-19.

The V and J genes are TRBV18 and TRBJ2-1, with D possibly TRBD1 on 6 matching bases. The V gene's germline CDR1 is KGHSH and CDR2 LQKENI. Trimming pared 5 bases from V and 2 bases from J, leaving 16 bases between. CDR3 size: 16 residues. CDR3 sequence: CASSARGQRPYNEQFF. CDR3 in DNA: TGTGCCAGCTCAGCCCGCGGACAGAGGCCCTACAATGAGCAGTTCTTC.

The DNA for the CDR3 is TGCAGCGTGAGGACAGGGGCTGCTGTGGGCGAGCAGTACTTC. Translated: CSVRTGAAVGEQYF. This chain uses TRBV29-1 with TRBJ2-7; 9 positions match TRBD1. The junction had 12 bases not matched to a gene; V was cut back by 6 bases and J by 6 bases. Germline assignment: CDR1 SQVTM and CDR2 ANQGSEA. This CDR3 region has 14 residues.

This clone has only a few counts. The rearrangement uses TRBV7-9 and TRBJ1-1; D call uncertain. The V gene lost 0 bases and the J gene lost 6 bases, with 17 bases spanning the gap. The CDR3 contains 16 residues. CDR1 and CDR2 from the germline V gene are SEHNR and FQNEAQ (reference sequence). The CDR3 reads CASSLALSGRGAEAFF. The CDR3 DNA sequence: TGTGCCAGCAGCTTAGCGCTAAGCGGGCGAGGAGCTGAAGCTTTCTTT.

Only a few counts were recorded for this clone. In DNA form, the CDR3 reads TGTGCCAGCACGCTGAGGAGGGGAGAGGGAGCTTTCTTT. Translating gives CASTLRRGEGAFF. The chain links TRBV2 to TRBJ1-1; D is possibly TRBD1 (5 bases). Germline loops: CDR1 SNHLY, CDR2 FYNNEI. Trimming took 7 bases from V and 10 from J, leaving 19 bases between them. The CDR3 is 13 amino acids.

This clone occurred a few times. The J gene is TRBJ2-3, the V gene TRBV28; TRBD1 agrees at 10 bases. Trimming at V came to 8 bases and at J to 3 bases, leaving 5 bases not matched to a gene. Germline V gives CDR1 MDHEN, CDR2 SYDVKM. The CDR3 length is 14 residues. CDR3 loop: CASGRDRGTDTQYF. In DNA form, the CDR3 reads TGTGCCAGCGGCCGGGACAGGGGAACAGATACGCAGTATTTT.

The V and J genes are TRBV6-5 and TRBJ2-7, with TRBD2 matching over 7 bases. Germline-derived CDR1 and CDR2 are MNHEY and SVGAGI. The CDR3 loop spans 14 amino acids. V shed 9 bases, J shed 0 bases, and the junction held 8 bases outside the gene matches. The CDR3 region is CASLAGGSSYEQYF. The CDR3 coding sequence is TGTGCCAGTTTAGCGGGTGGGAGCTCCTACGAGCAGTACTTC.

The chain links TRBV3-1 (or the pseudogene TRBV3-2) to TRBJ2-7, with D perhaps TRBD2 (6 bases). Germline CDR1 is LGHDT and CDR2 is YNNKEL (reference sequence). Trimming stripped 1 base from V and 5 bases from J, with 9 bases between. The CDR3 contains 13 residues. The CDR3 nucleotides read TGTGCCAGCAGCCAAGGCCGGAGGGACGAGCAGTACTTC. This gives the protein CASSQGRRDEQYF.

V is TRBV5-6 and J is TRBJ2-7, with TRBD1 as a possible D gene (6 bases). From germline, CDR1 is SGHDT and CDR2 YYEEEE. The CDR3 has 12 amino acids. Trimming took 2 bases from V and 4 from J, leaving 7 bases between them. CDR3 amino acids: CASSFGQYEQYF. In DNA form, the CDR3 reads TGTGCCAGCAGCTTTGGACAGTACGAGCAGTACTTC.

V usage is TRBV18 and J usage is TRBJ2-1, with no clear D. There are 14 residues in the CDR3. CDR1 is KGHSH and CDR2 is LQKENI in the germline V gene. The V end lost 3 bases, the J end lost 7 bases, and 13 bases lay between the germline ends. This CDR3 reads CASSPPLDGNEQFF. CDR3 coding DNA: TGTGCCAGCTCACCCCCCCTCGACGGGAATGAGCAGTTCTTC.

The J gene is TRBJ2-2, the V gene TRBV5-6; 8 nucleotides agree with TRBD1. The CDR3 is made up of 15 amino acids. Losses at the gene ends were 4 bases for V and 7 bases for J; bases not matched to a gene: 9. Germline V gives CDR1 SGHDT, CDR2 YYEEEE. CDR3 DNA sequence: TGTGCCAGCAGCCTGGTCGCCAGGGGGCGCGGGGAGCTGTTTTTT. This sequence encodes CASSLVARGRGELFF.

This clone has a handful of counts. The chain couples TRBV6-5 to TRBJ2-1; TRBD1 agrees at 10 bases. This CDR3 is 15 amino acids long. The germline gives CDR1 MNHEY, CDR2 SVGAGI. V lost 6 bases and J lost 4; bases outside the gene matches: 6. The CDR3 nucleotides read TGTGCCAGCAGCCCCGGGACAGGGGAATACAATGAGCAGTTCTTC. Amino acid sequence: CASSPGTGEYNEQFF.

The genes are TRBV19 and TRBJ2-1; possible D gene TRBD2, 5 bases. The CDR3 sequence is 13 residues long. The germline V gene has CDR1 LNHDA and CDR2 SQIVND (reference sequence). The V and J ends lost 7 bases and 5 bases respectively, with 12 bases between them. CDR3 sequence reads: CASKSTGDNEQFF. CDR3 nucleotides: TGTGCCAGTAAATCAACCGGGGACAATGAGCAGTTCTTC.

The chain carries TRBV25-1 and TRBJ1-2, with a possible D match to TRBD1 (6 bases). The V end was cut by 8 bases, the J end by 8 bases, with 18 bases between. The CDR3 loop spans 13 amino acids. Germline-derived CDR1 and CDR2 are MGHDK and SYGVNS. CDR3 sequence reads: CASSQGSAFGYTF. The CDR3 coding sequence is TGTGCCAGCTCCCAGGGGTCGGCTTTCGGCTACACCTTC.

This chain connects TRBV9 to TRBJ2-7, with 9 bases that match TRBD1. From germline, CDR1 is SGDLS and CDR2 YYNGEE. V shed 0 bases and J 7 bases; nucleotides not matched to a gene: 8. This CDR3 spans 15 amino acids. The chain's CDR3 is CASSVGRTGAEEQYF. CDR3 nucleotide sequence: TGTGCCAGCAGCGTAGGCAGGACAGGGGCTGAGGAGCAGTACTTC.

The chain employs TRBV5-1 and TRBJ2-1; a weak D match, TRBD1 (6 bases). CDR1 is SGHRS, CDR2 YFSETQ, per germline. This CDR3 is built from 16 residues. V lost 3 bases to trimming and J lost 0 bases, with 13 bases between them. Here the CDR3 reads CASSSLDRSSYNEQFF. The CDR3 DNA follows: TGCGCCAGCAGCTCATTAGACAGGAGCTCCTACAATGAGCAGTTCTTC.

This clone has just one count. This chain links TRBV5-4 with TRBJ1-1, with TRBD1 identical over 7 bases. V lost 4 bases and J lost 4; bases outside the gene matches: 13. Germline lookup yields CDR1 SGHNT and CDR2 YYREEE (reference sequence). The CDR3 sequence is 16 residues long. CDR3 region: CASSLGRGGESTEAFF. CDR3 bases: TGTGCCAGCAGCCTCGGGAGAGGGGGCGAGAGCACTGAAGCTTTCTTT.

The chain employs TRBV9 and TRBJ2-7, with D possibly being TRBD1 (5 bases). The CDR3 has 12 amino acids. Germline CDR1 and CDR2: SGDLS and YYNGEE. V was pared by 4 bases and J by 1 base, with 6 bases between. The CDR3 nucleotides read TGTGCCAGCAGCCCAGGGTCCTACGAGCAGTACTTC. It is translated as CASSPGSYEQYF.

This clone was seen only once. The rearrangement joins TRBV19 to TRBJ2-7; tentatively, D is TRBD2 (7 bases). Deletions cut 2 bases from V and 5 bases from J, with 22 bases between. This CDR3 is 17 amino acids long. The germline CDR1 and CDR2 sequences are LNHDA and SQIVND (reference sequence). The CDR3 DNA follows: TGTGCCAGTAGTATAATTGGGAATAGGGGGGGACGCAACGAGCAGTACTTC. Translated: CASSIIGNRGGRNEQYF.

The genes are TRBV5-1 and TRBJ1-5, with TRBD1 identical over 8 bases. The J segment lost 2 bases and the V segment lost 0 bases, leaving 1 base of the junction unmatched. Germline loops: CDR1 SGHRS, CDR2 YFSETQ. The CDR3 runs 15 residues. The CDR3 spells CASSLGGQGNQPQHF. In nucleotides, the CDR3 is TGCGCCAGCAGCTTGGGGGGACAGGGCAATCAGCCCCAGCATTTT.

The CDR3 nucleotides read TGTGCCACCAGTAAGGGGGCGTATAATTCACCCCTCCACTTT. This codes for CATSKGAYNSPLHF. The chain links TRBV19 to TRBJ1-6, with TRBD1 matching over 7 bases. The germline V gene encodes CDR1 LNHDA and CDR2 SQIVND (reference sequence). There are 14 residues in the CDR3. J lost 4 bases, V lost 10 bases, and 7 bases had no gene match.

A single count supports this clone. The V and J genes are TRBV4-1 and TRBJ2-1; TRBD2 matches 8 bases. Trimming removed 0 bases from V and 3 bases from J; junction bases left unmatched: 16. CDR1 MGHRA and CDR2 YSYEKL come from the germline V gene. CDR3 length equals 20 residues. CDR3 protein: CASSQDPSIPAGLDYNEQFF. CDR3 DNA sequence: TGCGCCAGCAGCCAAGATCCTTCAATCCCTGCGGGACTAGACTACAATGAGCAGTTCTTC.

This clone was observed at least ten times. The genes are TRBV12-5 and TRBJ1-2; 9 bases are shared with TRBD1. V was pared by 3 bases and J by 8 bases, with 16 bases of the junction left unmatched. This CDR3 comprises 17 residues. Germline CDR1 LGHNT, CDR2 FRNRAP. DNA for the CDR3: TGTGCTAGTGGTTTTACCCCTTACGCTGGGACAGGGTGCGGCTACACCTTC. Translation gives CASGFTPYAGTGCGYTF.

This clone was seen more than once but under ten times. The CDR3 sequence: CASSVEGQPNTEAFF. The CDR3 coding sequence is TGTGCCAGCAGCGTTGAGGGACAGCCGAACACTGAAGCTTTCTTT. The V call is TRBV9, the J call TRBJ1-1; 7 nucleotides line up with TRBD1. This CDR3 is 15 amino acids long. Germline V gene data show CDR1 as SGDLS and CDR2 as YYNGEE. With 2 bases clipped from V and 1 base from J, the junction kept 5 bases outside the gene matches.